This record looks at one TCR beta chain sequence and its context. The antigen is not known. The same CDR3 arises from other DNA sequences in this sample as well. Only CD45RO-negative cells positively selected for CCR7 counted as naive CD8 cells, so terminally differentiated effector memory CD45RA+ cells were excluded. The data are from a study of shared clonotypes between healthy human individuals. Study summary: Each donor's CD4 naive and CD4 memory cells filled three plates apiece, CD8 naive two, and CD8 memory one.

The CDR3 length is 13 residues. CDR1 is LGHNT, CDR2 FRNRAP, per germline. Trimming shortened V by 1 base and J by 7 bases, and 8 bases separated the two germline ends. Whole-study findings and limits: Owing to a small donor count, the genetic and exposure-history diversity represented was limited.

It was across several immunoSEQ plates that each subset's genomic DNA was evenly split. It was roughly 210 ng DNA, 25,000 to 35,000 T cell genomes, that sorted-subset replicate PCRs used. The method was immunoSEQ multiplex PCR; TCRdb's version includes in-frame clones alone and lacks a portion of them. The sample records around 1.9 million clones, 90% to 95% being singletons. The material sequenced was naive CD8+ T cells from PBMCs. The chain joins TRBV12-5 to TRBJ2-1; no clear D. The clonotype was recovered from a man between 18 and 29 years old in good health. Some clones in this sample may be carry-over from other donors' samples. CDR3 DNA sequence: TGTGCTAGTGGTTTGGGTGGGGTTAATGAGCAGTTCTTC. Its protein product is CASGLGGVNEQFF. Complete variable domain (other parts from reference TRBV12-5 and TRBJ2-1): DARVTQTPRHKVTEMGQEVTMRCQPILGHNTVFWYRQTMMQGLELLAYFRNRAPLDDSGMPKDRFSAEMPDATLATLKIQPSEPRDSAVYFCASGLGGVNEQFFGPGTRLTVL.